Below, 6 T cell receptor beta chains from the same sample are listed, as sequenced in a study of control samples from healthy donors and cancer patients. Assay: immunoSEQ multiplex PCR; the TCRdb copy retains only in-frame clones and omits some. This sample has some 80,000 clones; approximately 92% occur once, and the top ten carry 5% to 6.5%. What was sequenced was blood. These receptors all stem from a woman in her sixties in good health.

The chain uses TRBV27 and TRBJ1-2; D gene ambiguous. The CDR3 totals 11 residues. V was clipped by 4 bases and J by 0 bases, with 0 bases between them. Germline V CDR1 and CDR2: MNHEY, SMNVEV (reference sequence). The CDR3 loop is CASSSNYGYTF. For the CDR3, the DNA is TGTGCCAGCAGTTCTAACTATGGCTACACCTTC.

The gene calls are TRBV6-2 or TRBV6-3 and TRBJ1-2; 12 positions agree with TRBD1. CDR3 length: 16 amino acids. The trim removed 4 bases at V and 3 bases at J, leaving 6 bases unmatched. Germline CDR1 reads MNHEY; CDR2 reads SVGEGT. The CDR3 is CASSSGQGAQDYGYTF. Written as DNA, the CDR3 is TGTGCCAGCAGTTCGGGACAGGGGGCACAAGACTATGGCTACACCTTC.

This chain links TRBV4-1 with TRBJ2-1; 9 bases fit TRBD1. The length of the CDR3 is 17 residues. V lost 4 bases to trimming and J lost 2 bases; unmatched junction nucleotides: 9. CDR1 and CDR2 from the germline V gene are MGHRA and YSYEKL. In nucleotides, the CDR3 is TGCGCCAGCAGCCTACCCCCGGGACAGGGAACCTACAATGAGCAGTTCTTC. Translated: CASSLPPGQGTYNEQFF.

The chain couples TRBV1 to TRBJ2-3; TRBD2, as called in the table, went unchecked against the DNA. TRBV1 is designated a pseudogene. The CDR3 loop spans 18 amino acids. In DNA form, the CDR3 reads TGCACCAGCAGCCCTCGGACTAGCGGGAGACTTCAGGTAGATACGCAGTATTTT. It is translated as CTSSPRTSGRLQVDTQYF.

This rearrangement joins TRBV2 to TRBJ2-7, with D tentatively TRBD1 (6 bases). Germline assignment: CDR1 SNHLY and CDR2 FYNNEI. The CDR3 has 14 residues. The V end lost 7 bases, the J end lost 3 bases, and 16 bases lay between the germline ends. The CDR3 nucleotides are TGTGCCAGCAACTTGGGTACACAGGGCTACGAGCAGTACTTC. Amino acids: CASNLGTQGYEQYF. The variable domain in full, completed from reference TRBV2 and TRBJ2-7, reads EPEVTQTPSHQVTQMGQEVILRCVPISNHLYFYWYRQILGQKVEFLVSFYNNEISEKSEIFDDQFSVERPDGSNFTLKIRSTKLEDSAMYFCASNLGTQGYEQYFGPGTRLTVT.

V usage is TRBV24-1 and J usage is TRBJ2-1; 11 bases match TRBD2. The V gene's germline CDR1 is KGHDR and CDR2 SFDVKD. J gave up 3 bases and V 2 bases, and 2 bases lay outside the gene matches. CDR3 size: 16 residues. The CDR3 sequence: CATSDSGTSGYNEQFF. The CDR3 nucleotides read TGTGCCACCAGTGATTCCGGGACTAGCGGCTACAATGAGCAGTTCTTC.